The clone carrying this T cell receptor (beta chain) has ten or more counts. Its target is not known. On the basis of clinical symptoms, serum thyroxine and TRAb, thyroid ultrasound and orbital computed tomography, diagnoses were made. This specimen belongs to a study of T cells in Graves' hyperthyroidism and ophthalmopathy. Researchers amplified the TCR beta CDR3 regions from RNA transcripts. Carried out on the TCR CDR3, a first-round RT-PCR used the HTBI primer set. TCRdb re-derived calls from the multiplex PCR reads in MiXCR, one entry per CDR3 protein. The sample holds more than 40,000 distinct CDR3 sequences, 49% seen once. Findings and limits, study-wide: Blood samples included most of the expanded thyroid clonotypes exceeding 0.001.

With V trimmed by 4 bases and J by 7 bases, 6 bases remained unmatched. The germline CDR1 and CDR2 sequences are SEHNR and FQNEAQ (reference sequence). This CDR3 region has 14 residues. The chain combines TRBV7-9 with TRBJ2-7; 11 nucleotides align to TRBD2. This TCR came from a woman aged 50 to 60 with Graves' hyperthyroidism. The sample taken for sequencing was peripheral blood or thyroid tissue (not recorded which). CDR3 DNA sequence: TGTGCCAGCAGCTCGACTAGCGGGGTCGAGGAGCAGTACTTC. Its protein product is CASSSTSGVEEQYF.